Listed below are T cell receptor beta chains from one sample, sequenced in a study of blood T cell repertoires in COVID-19. Method: immunoSEQ multiplex PCR; TCRdb's copy keeps in-frame clones and lacks some. Of about 380,000 clones in the sample, approximately 90% are singletons; the top ten hold roughly 1.2%. Material for sequencing was PBMCs or T cells enriched from blood (not recorded which). These receptors came from a woman aged 18-29 years who had recovered from COVID-19. Each CDR3 is given with its conserved first and last residue. A D gene is named only where the DNA matches it firmly. Expanded clones are given a class, and other clones once, few, many or no size at all.

V gene	J gene	clone size	D gene	CDR3 DNA	CDR3 protein
TRBV28	TRBJ2-7	-	TRBD2	TGTGCCAGCAGTTACCCTGCTAGCGGGGATACCGGGCAGTACTTC	CASSYPASGDTGQYF
TRBV7-2	TRBJ1-3	-	-	TGTGCCAGCAGCCCGGAGGGGCGCTCTGGAAACACCATATATTTT	CASSPEGRSGNTIYF
TRBV28	TRBJ2-1	-	-	TGTGCCAGCGCTGGGGCAGGTGCCTACAATGAGCAGTTCTTC	CASAGAGAYNEQFF
TRBV27	TRBJ2-2	-	-	TGTGCCACCAACCCGAGGATGTGGGTGTCGGCACCAAACACCGGGGAGCTGTTTTTT	CATNPRMWVSAPNTGELFF
TRBV30	TRBJ1-1	-	-	TGTGCCTGGAGTCTTACAGGGAGTCGGGCTGAAGCTTTCTTT	CAWSLTGSRAEAFF
TRBV27	TRBJ1-6	once	-	TGTGCCAGCAGTTCTTCCTATGTTGCTCGACAGTCTAATTCACCCCTCCACTTT	CASSSSYVARQSNSPLHF
TRBV2	TRBJ1-6	once	-	TGTGCCAGCAGAATGGGACCGGCGGGGAATTCACCCCTCCACTTT	CASRMGPAGNSPLHF
TRBV6-2/TRBV6-3	TRBJ2-7	-	TRBD1	TGTGCCAGCAGTTACGCCGTGGGACAGCCGAGCTCCTACGAGCAGTACTTC	CASSYAVGQPSSYEQYF
TRBV7-8	TRBJ2-7	-	TRBD2	TGTGCCAGCAGCCCTCGGGGGGGTGAAGGCCAGCAGTACTTC	CASSPRGGEGQQYF
TRBV3-1/TRBV3-2	TRBJ1-6	once	-	TGTGCCAGCAGCCAAACAGGATACTATAATTCACCCCTCCACTTT	CASSQTGYYNSPLHF
TRBV27	TRBJ2-5	once	TRBD2	TGTGCCAGCAGTCCTAGACTAGCGGGGGATCAAGAGACCCAGTACTTC	CASSPRLAGDQETQYF
TRBV3-1/TRBV3-2	TRBJ2-2	few	-	TGTGCCAGCAGCAGGGGTCCTATGAACACCGGGGAGCTGTTTTTT	CASSRGPMNTGELFF
TRBV19	TRBJ1-2	-	-	TGTGCCAGTAGTATCGGCGGCTCCTATGGCTACACCTTC	CASSIGGSYGYTF
TRBV5-6	TRBJ2-1	once	TRBD2	TGTGCCAGCAGCTTGGGACTAGCGGGGAAGTACTCCTACAATGAGCAGTTCTTC	CASSLGLAGKYSYNEQFF
TRBV11-2	TRBJ2-7	-	TRBD1	TGTGCCAGCAGCCCTTTATCGACAGGGTCCTCCTACGAGCAGTACTTC	CASSPLSTGSSYEQYF
TRBV7-3	TRBJ1-2	-	-	TGTGCCAGCAGCTTATATCCGGGGTCTAACTATGGCTACACCTTC	CASSLYPGSNYGYTF
TRBV27	TRBJ2-5	few	-	TGTGCCAGCAGTTTGACCCCCGACAGACAAGAGACCCAGTACTTC	CASSLTPDRQETQYF
TRBV9	TRBJ2-3	-	TRBD2	TGTGCCAGCAGCCCCCGGAGTAGCGGGAGGGGCACAGATACGCAGTATTTT	CASSPRSSGRGTDTQYF
TRBV6-5	TRBJ1-1	-	TRBD1	TGTGCCAGCAGTTACCCGCCGGGACAGGGGTTCGTGGAAGCTTTCTTT	CASSYPPGQGFVEAFF
TRBV5-6	TRBJ1-6	-	TRBD1	TGTGCCAGCAGCTCCTCGGGACAGGTCTATAATTCACCCCTCCACTTT	CASSSSGQVYNSPLHF
TRBV5-5	TRBJ1-4	once	-	TGTGCCAGCAGCTTGGGTCAGGGGACGCGTGAAAAACTGTTTTTT	CASSLGQGTREKLFF
TRBV29-1	TRBJ2-7	-	-	TGCAGCGTTGAAAGCCCTTACGAGCAGTACTTC	CSVESPYEQYF
TRBV7-9	TRBJ1-2	-	TRBD1	TGTGCCAGCAGCCACGAAACGGGAGGGGGCGATGGCTACACCTTC	CASSHETGGGDGYTF
TRBV5-4	TRBJ2-3	-	TRBD1	TGTGCCAGCAGGCGGACAGGGGAAGTAGCAGATACGCAGTATTTT	CASRRTGEVADTQYF
TRBV9	TRBJ2-5	-	-	TGTGCCAGCAGCGTTGGGGCGGGGTCGGAGACCCAGTACTTC	CASSVGAGSETQYF
TRBV25-1	TRBJ1-4	-	TRBD1	TGTGCCAGCAGTGACGGGACAGGGGGCTTTGCGACTAATGAAAAACTGTTTTTT	CASSDGTGGFATNEKLFF
TRBV27	TRBJ1-2	-	-	TGTGCCAGCAGCTCTACCGGGACAATAAACTATGGCTACACCTTC	CASSSTGTINYGYTF
TRBV5-4	TRBJ2-3	-	TRBD1	TGTGCCAGCGAAAAGGGGGCGGGTTTAACAGATACGCAGTATTTT	CASEKGAGLTDTQYF
TRBV6-2/TRBV6-3	TRBJ1-1	-	TRBD1	TGTGCCAGCAGTGATTACCCGGGACAGAGGAACACTGAAGCTTTCTTT	CASSDYPGQRNTEAFF
TRBV3-1/TRBV3-2	TRBJ2-5	-	-	TGTGCCAGCAGCCCCCGCCGACACAATATGCACAGGCAAGAGACCCAGTACTTC	CASSPRRHNMHRQETQYF
TRBV27	TRBJ1-2	-	TRBD1	TGTGCCAGCAGTTACAGGGGGCAGATCTACACCTTC	CASSYRGQIYTF
TRBV18	TRBJ1-1	-	-	TGTGCCAGCTCACGCCGGGGCGGAGGGCGGGAGAACACTGAAGCTTTCTTT	CASSRRGGGRENTEAFF
TRBV7-2	TRBJ2-7	-	-	TGTGCCAGCAGCTCGGACTCGGAGCAGTACTTC	CASSSDSEQYF
TRBV5-1	TRBJ1-2	-	TRBD1	TGCGCCAGCAGCTCGACAGGGGGCATCTATGGCTACACCTTC	CASSSTGGIYGYTF
TRBV2	TRBJ1-1	-	-	TGTGCCAGCAAAGGCAGGGGGAACACTGAAGCTTTCTTT	CASKGRGNTEAFF
TRBV7-3	TRBJ2-1	-	TRBD1	TGTGCCAGCAGCCCCACCGGACAGGTTAACAATGAGCAGTTCTTC	CASSPTGQVNNEQFF
TRBV7-9	TRBJ2-7	-	TRBD2	TGTGCCAGCAGCTTAGCTTTGGGACTAGCGGGGCCCTCCGAGCAGTACTTC	CASSLALGLAGPSEQYF
TRBV19	TRBJ1-1	-	TRBD1	TGTGCCAGTAGAACAGGGGGGGGTATGGACACTGAAGCTTTCTTT	CASRTGGGMDTEAFF
TRBV3-1/TRBV3-2	TRBJ1-4	-	-	TGTGCCAGCGGAGCCTCCTTTGAAAAACTGTTTTTT	CASGASFEKLFF
TRBV21-1	TRBJ2-3	-	-	TGTGCCAGCAGCAAAGCCGGGGAAACCAAACCTCGCACAGATACGCAGTATTTT	CASSKAGETKPRTDTQYF
TRBV30	TRBJ1-2	few	TRBD1	TGTGCCTGGAGTGTACTTGGGACAGGGGTCTATGGCTACACCTTC	CAWSVLGTGVYGYTF
TRBV7-6	TRBJ2-7	-	TRBD1	TGTGCCAGCAGCTTGGGGACAGCTTACTACGAGCAGTACTTC	CASSLGTAYYEQYF
TRBV6-5	TRBJ2-7	-	-	TGTGCCAGCAGATTCGAGAGGGACACTTTTTACGAGCAGTACTTC	CASRFERDTFYEQYF
TRBV5-4	TRBJ2-7	once	TRBD2	TGTGCCAGCAGCTGGATGGGGGGGGACGCCTACGAGCAGTACTTC	CASSWMGGDAYEQYF
TRBV7-6	TRBJ1-4	-	TRBD1	TGTGCCAGCAGCTCAAATTACCGGGACAGTGCTAATGAAAAACTGTTTTTT	CASSSNYRDSANEKLFF
TRBV3-1/TRBV3-2	TRBJ1-1	-	-	TGTGCCAGCAGCCAAGATTTCCCGGGAGGCACTGAAGCTTTCTTT	CASSQDFPGGTEAFF
TRBV6-4	TRBJ2-1	-	TRBD2	TGTGCCAGCAGTGAAACTAGCGGGGGCCGAAATGAGCAGTTCTTC	CASSETSGGRNEQFF
TRBV5-1	TRBJ1-1	-	TRBD1	TGCGCCAGCAGCCTTGAGGGGGCGGGAGCTTTCTTT	CASSLEGAGAFF
TRBV9	TRBJ2-5	-	-	TGTGCCAGCAGCGTAGCTTCAGAGACCCAGTACTTC	CASSVASETQYF
TRBV10-3	TRBJ2-6	once	-	TGTGCCATCAGTGGCGGATTCTCTGGGGCCAACGTCCTGACTTTC	CAISGGFSGANVLTF
TRBV2	TRBJ1-5	once	-	TGTGCCAGCAGTGAGTCTCCGGGACAAGACCATCAGCCCCAGCATTTT	CASSESPGQDHQPQHF
TRBV28	TRBJ2-2	-	-	TGTGCCAGCAGTCCGATTGAGAGTAGCGCCGGGGAGCTGTTTTTT	CASSPIESSAGELFF